This TCR beta chain came from a study of long-term antiretroviral therapy in people with HIV. Study details: There is a gap of about a decade between the earliest samples and the later 2015 immediate-ART recommendation.

CDR3 size: 16 residues. The germline V gene encodes CDR1 SGHDT and CDR2 YYEEEE. The V and J ends lost 2 bases and 3 bases, in that order; junction bases with no gene match: 6. Remarks on this clone: Its antigen is not known.

Study results and limitations: The study found narrower CDR3 length ranges in HIV repertoires than in controls.

The run of the v3.0 immunoSEQ assay was at survey level. The data were produced by immunoSEQ multiplex PCR, yet TCRdb's version contains in-frame clones alone and is incomplete. The sample includes some 22,000 clones, around four fifths seen only once; the top ten take more than 10%. Specimens held roughly 1-11 million cryopreserved PBMC prior to DNA extraction. This specimen was unsorted PBMCs, taken 1.6 years after starting antiretroviral therapy. This sequence originates from a man aged 40-49 years with HIV. J is TRBJ2-3 and V is TRBV5-6, with 10 bases identical to TRBD2. Written as DNA, the CDR3 is TGTGCCAGCAGCTTACCCGGGACTAGCGAAACAGATACGCAGTATTTT. It is translated as CASSLPGTSETDTQYF.